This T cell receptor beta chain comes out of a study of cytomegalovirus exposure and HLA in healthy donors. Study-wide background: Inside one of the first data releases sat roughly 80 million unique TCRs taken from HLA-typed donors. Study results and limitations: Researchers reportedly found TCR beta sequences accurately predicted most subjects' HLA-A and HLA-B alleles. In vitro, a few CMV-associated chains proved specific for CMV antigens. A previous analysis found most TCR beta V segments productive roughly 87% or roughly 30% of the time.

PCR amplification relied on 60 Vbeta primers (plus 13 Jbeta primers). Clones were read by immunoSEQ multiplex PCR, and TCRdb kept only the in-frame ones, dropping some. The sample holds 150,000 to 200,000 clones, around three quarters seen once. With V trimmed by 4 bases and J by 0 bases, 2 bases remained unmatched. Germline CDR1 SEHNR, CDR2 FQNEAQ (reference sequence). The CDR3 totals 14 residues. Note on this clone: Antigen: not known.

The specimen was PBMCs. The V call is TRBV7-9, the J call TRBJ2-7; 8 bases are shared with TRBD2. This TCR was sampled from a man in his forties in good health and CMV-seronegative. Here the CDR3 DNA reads TGTGCCAGCAGCTCAAGCGGGAGCTCCTACGAGCAGTACTTC. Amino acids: CASSSSGSSYEQYF.